The 23 T cell receptor beta chains below were found in one sample sequenced in a study of shared clonotypes between healthy human individuals. Measured with immunoSEQ multiplex PCR; TCRdb has only the in-frame clones, and not every one. The sample gives over a million clones, around 95% of which show up once; more than 0.9% is in the top ten. Input material: naive CD4+ T cells sorted from blood. Noted subset: CD45RA+ positively selected. The receptors were sampled from a man aged 30 to 45 in good health.

V and J are TRBV4-1 and TRBJ2-4; D is perhaps TRBD1 (5 bases). V lost 0 bases, J lost 2 bases, and 17 bases lay in between. Germline V gene sequence: CDR1 MGHRA, CDR2 YSYEKL. The CDR3 has 18 residues. CDR3 sequence reads: CASSQELQGWSTKNIQYF. The CDR3 DNA reads as TGCGCCAGCAGCCAAGAGCTCCAGGGTTGGAGTACCAAAAACATTCAGTACTTC.

This sequence joins TRBV19 and TRBJ1-3; 8 nucleotides agree with TRBD1. CDR1 is LNHDA, CDR2 SQIVND, per germline (reference sequence). Trimming cost V 5 bases and J 0 bases; bases outside gene matches: 15. The CDR3 length is 19 residues. The CDR3 DNA reads as TGTGCCAGTAGTCCACCGCGGGACAGGTCCCTTAGCTCTGGAAACACCATATATTTT. Its protein is CASSPPRDRSLSSGNTIYF. Filled out from reference TRBV19 and TRBJ1-3, the complete variable domain reads DGGITQSPKYLFRKEGQNVTLSCEQNLNHDAMYWYRQDPGQGLRLIYYSQIVNDFQKGDIAEGYSVSREKKESFPLTVTSAQKNPTAFYLCASSPPRDRSLSSGNTIYFGEGSWLTVV.

The chain has TRBV18 and TRBJ1-2; no reliable D call. Germline V gene data show CDR1 as KGHSH and CDR2 as LQKENI. The CDR3 spans 14 residues. V was clipped by 6 bases and J by 5 bases, with 16 bases between them. This CDR3 is CASSPELKLYGYTF. DNA for the CDR3: TGTGCCAGCTCCCCAGAGTTAAAGCTTTATGGCTACACCTTC.

The count of this clone is one. This chain connects TRBV5-1 to TRBJ2-3; the D call may be TRBD1 or TRBD2 (6 bases each). There are 13 residues in the CDR3. Germline CDR1 and CDR2: SGHRS and YFSETQ. V was clipped by 4 bases and J by 8 bases, with 14 bases between them. Written as DNA, the CDR3 is TGCGCCAGCAGCATGAGGGGGGATGGTACGCAGTATTTT. It codes for CASSMRGDGTQYF.

The gene calls are TRBV5-5 and TRBJ1-1; 8 bases are a match to TRBD1. The CDR3 covers 13 residues. V trimming: 5 bases; J trimming: 5 bases; junction bases outside the gene matches: 5. Germline V gene data show CDR1 as SGHKS and CDR2 as YYEKEE (reference sequence). The CDR3 coding sequence is TGTGCCAGCAGGCGGCAGGGGGCTACTGAAGCTTTCTTT. The encoded protein is CASRRQGATEAFF.

This chain connects TRBV11-2 to TRBJ2-1, with TRBD2 as a possible D gene (6 bases). CDR1 and CDR2 (germline): SGHAT, FQNNGV. CDR3 length equals 16 residues. V gave up 5 bases and J gave up 0 bases, with 14 bases separating them. CDR3 DNA: TGTGCCAGCAGCCGAGGGGACTCTCCCTCCTACAATGAGCAGTTCTTC. Amino acid sequence: CASSRGDSPSYNEQFF.

The chain employs TRBV14 and TRBJ1-5; no clear D gene. V lost 3 bases and J 5 bases, leaving 17 bases between the germline ends. Germline V lookup: CDR1 SGHDN, CDR2 FVKESK. CDR3 length: 16 residues. The CDR3 bases are TGTGCCAGCAGCCAGGGTGGAGGCTTTGGGGATCAGCCCCAGCATTTT. Amino acids: CASSQGGGFGDQPQHF.

This clone came up once. CDR3 sequence (DNA): TGTGCCAGCAGTTACGCTAGCGGGGGAGGGGAGACCCAGTACTTC. Translating gives CASSYASGGGETQYF. V and J are TRBV6-6 and TRBJ2-5; TRBD2 agrees at 10 bases. CDR3 size: 15 residues. CDR1 is MNHNY, CDR2 SVGAGI, per germline (reference sequence). Trimming at V came to 2 bases and at J to 5 bases, leaving 5 bases not matched to a gene.

V usage is TRBV6-5 and J usage is TRBJ1-2, with TRBD1 as a possible D gene (5 bases). The germline CDR1 and CDR2 sequences are MNHEY and SVGAGI. The CDR3 loop spans 14 amino acids. Trimming cost V 2 bases and J 4 bases, with 11 bases left between them. In DNA, the CDR3 is TGTGCCAGCAGTTACAGGGACGTGGGCTATGGCTACACCTTC. Its translation is CASSYRDVGYGYTF.

V usage is TRBV29-1 and J usage is TRBJ2-1; D remains unclear. The CDR3 consists of 15 residues. Trimming removed 7 bases at V and 4 bases at J, with 20 bases between. Germline V gene data show CDR1 as SQVTM and CDR2 as ANQGSEA. The CDR3 loop reads CSGSARRNSYNEQFF. The CDR3 coding sequence is TGCAGCGGCTCCGCCCGCCGGAATTCTTACAATGAGCAGTTCTTC.

The rearrangement uses TRBV9 and TRBJ2-5; no reliable D call. The germline gives CDR1 SGDLS, CDR2 YYNGEE. V was cut by 4 bases and J by 5 bases, with 12 bases left in between. The CDR3 has 13 residues. CDR3 region: CASSPIPWETQYF. The CDR3 bases are TGTGCCAGCAGCCCAATCCCGTGGGAGACCCAGTACTTC.

V and J are TRBV5-1 and TRBJ2-3, with TRBD1 matching over 9 bases. The junction had 4 bases not matched to a gene; V was cut back by 4 bases and J by 4 bases. This CDR3 is 14 amino acids long. Germline CDR1 reads SGHRS; CDR2 reads YFSETQ. The CDR3 loop is CASSQGQGPDTQYF. CDR3 coding DNA: TGCGCCAGCAGCCAAGGACAGGGGCCAGATACGCAGTATTTT.

Regarding this clone: The same CDR3 can be traced to other DNA sequences in this sample. The V gene is TRBV5-4, the J gene TRBJ2-3; D possibly corresponds to TRBD2 (5 bases). Trimming pared 0 bases from V and 0 bases from J, leaving 5 bases between. The CDR3 has 14 residues. Germline lookup yields CDR1 SGHNT and CDR2 YYREEE (reference sequence). This chain's CDR3 is CASSLAGSTDTQYF. The CDR3 coding sequence is TGTGCCAGCAGCTTGGCGGGAAGCACAGATACGCAGTATTTT.

With respect to this clone: Other DNA sequences in the same sample also yield this CDR3. The J gene is TRBJ2-3, the V gene TRBV7-2, with D perhaps matching TRBD2 (5 bases). The length of the CDR3 is 15 residues. Germline V gives CDR1 SGHTA, CDR2 FQGNSA. The ends were cut back, 5 bases at V and 0 bases at J, with 12 bases in the middle. CDR3 in amino acids: CASSPRTGSTDTQYF. The CDR3 DNA reads as TGTGCCAGCAGCCCGCGCACGGGGAGCACAGATACGCAGTATTTT.

The chain recombines TRBV28 with TRBJ2-5, with D possibly TRBD1 on 5 matching bases. The CDR3 sequence is 13 residues long. V lost 7 bases, J lost 4 bases, and 13 bases lay in between. Germline V lookup: CDR1 MDHEN, CDR2 SYDVKM. The CDR3 loop reads CASMLGRLETQYF. Here the CDR3 DNA reads TGTGCCAGCATGCTGGGGCGCTTAGAGACCCAGTACTTC.

This chain links TRBV7-2 with TRBJ2-7; 7 positions match TRBD2. V shed 3 bases, J shed 3 bases, and the junction held 5 bases outside the gene matches. CDR3 length: 14 amino acids. Germline-derived CDR1 and CDR2 are SGHTA and FQGNSA. The CDR3 DNA follows: TGTGCCAGCAGCTTCCCGGGAGGTCTCTACGAGCAGTACTTC. Translation: CASSFPGGLYEQYF. Filled out from reference TRBV7-2 and TRBJ2-7, the complete variable domain reads GAGVSQSPSNKVTEKGKDVELRCDPISGHTALYWYRQSLGQGLEFLIYFQGNSAPDKSGLPSDRFSAERTGGSVSTLTIQRTQQEDSAVYLCASSFPGGLYEQYFGPGTRLTVT.

The chain has TRBV5-4 and TRBJ2-1, with 7 bases matching TRBD1. This CDR3 contains 15 residues. Germline loops: CDR1 SGHNT, CDR2 YYREEE (reference sequence). The V and J ends lost 3 bases and 4 bases, in that order; junction bases with no gene match: 7. Here the CDR3 DNA reads TGTGCCAGCAGCTCCTCGGACAGGACATACAATGAGCAGTTCTTC. Protein: CASSSSDRTYNEQFF.

The chain recombines TRBV30 with TRBJ1-5; no clear D. Germline CDR1 GTSNPN, CDR2 SVGIG (reference sequence). This CDR3 region has 13 residues. The germline V and J ends were trimmed by 3 bases and 0 bases, with 6 bases remaining between them. CDR3 in DNA: TGTGCCTGGAGAACAAATAGCAATCAGCCCCAGCATTTT. Protein: CAWRTNSNQPQHF.

The chain joins TRBV28 to TRBJ2-1; 7 bases are a match to TRBD2. The CDR3 spans 12 residues. Trimming cost V 8 bases and J 6 bases; bases outside gene matches: 4. Germline V gene data show CDR1 as MDHEN and CDR2 as SYDVKM. CDR3 DNA: TGTGCCAGCGAGGTAGCGGGCAATGAGCAGTTCTTC. Amino acids: CASEVAGNEQFF.

As for this clone: Other DNA sequences in this sample translate to the same CDR3. The CDR3 coding sequence is TGCAGTGCTTCCCCCTACGAGCAGTACTTC. Translating it yields CSASPYEQYF. The chain is built from TRBV20-1 and TRBJ2-7; no reliable D call. V lost 5 bases, J lost 2 bases, and 4 bases lay in between. This CDR3 region has 10 residues. Per the germline V gene, CDR1 is DFQATT and CDR2 is SNEGSKA (reference sequence).

The chain is built from TRBV14 and TRBJ1-2, with a weak D call TRBD1 (6 bases). V dropped 4 bases and J dropped 7 bases, with 13 bases sitting between them. CDR3 size: 13 residues. CDR1 SGHDN and CDR2 FVKESK come from the germline V gene. CDR3 residues: CASSPTGFSGYTF. The CDR3 coding sequence is TGTGCCAGCAGCCCGACAGGTTTTAGTGGCTACACCTTC.

V gene TRBV18 combines with J gene TRBJ1-3, with TRBD1 matching over 7 bases. Per germline, CDR1 KGHSH and CDR2 LQKENI. Unmatched junction bases numbered 5, after V lost 3 bases and J lost 3 bases. The CDR3 consists of 15 residues. The CDR3 DNA reads as TGTGCCAGCTCACCCCCTGGACAGGTTGGAAACACCATATATTTT. Encoded protein: CASSPPGQVGNTIYF.

This chain joins TRBV5-1 and TRBJ2-1, with 9 bases lining up with TRBD1. Germline V CDR1 and CDR2: SGHRS, YFSETQ. This CDR3 has 20 residues. The V gene end was trimmed by 1 base and the J gene end by 0 bases; junction bases not matched to a gene: 14. The CDR3 region is CASSLTGTGRIWSSYNEQFF. CDR3 in DNA: TGCGCCAGCAGCTTGACCGGGACAGGGAGGATATGGAGCTCCTACAATGAGCAGTTCTTC.